This paragraph covers one TCR beta chain sequence. Its antigen is not yet known. Nothing much larger sits one base from this clone, and base qualities are not available. Trimming costs V 0 bases and J 5 bases, and their ends lie 10 bases apart. The CDR3 holds 15 amino acids from the cysteine to the phenylalanine. Only the CDR3 DNA is retained, 45 bases long and in frame from the first base. Via the germline V gene, CDR1 is SGHTA and CDR2 FQGTGA. What this sample's time point label stands for: about 28 days (+/-7) after the second vaccine dose. Because spike-specific TCR depth and breadth did not differ between the two schedules, AZD1222 recipients who got a second dose at roughly 4 weeks were pooled with those who got a second dose at roughly 12 weeks. Vaccinee samples were obtained from the UK trials COV001 and COV002, which included a single-blind randomized controlled phase 2/3 trial of AZD1222 (ChAdOx1 nCoV-19) in healthy adults. For TCRbeta chain sequencing, PBMC samples were collected from trial participants at day 0 and at day 28 after the second dose.

The CDR3 regions of human TCRbeta chains were subjected to immunosequencing. Per the source publication's procedure: TCRs in the repertoires were compared against a reference library of SARS-CoV-2-specific TCRs that had been generated with the MIRA antigen-specificity platform. Breadth was defined as the fraction of unique TCRs that were SARS-CoV-2-associated. Depth was defined as the fraction of total T cells that were SARS-CoV-2-associated. Each spike-specific TCR was assigned to its reactive spike region and to a CD4 or CD8 class using the MIRA data. Log10-transformed breadth and depth values were compared by one-way ANOVA with Sidak's multiple comparisons tests. Imported from immuneACCESS, the table was reduced by TCRdb to in-frame sequences with V and J called. These copies leave out some clones; in studies compared against another copy, an unresolved V gene accounts for under half, and the cause of the remainder is not known. The DNA was the basis for D and trimming; V, J and clone size are from that table. This sample is represented by 130,000 or so clones; around 80% of them were singletons. Together, the top ten hold about 27% of the sample.

The data are from a study of T cell responses to AZD1222 COVID-19 vaccine (dated by TCRdb to the early 2020s). Concerning the study at large: A total of just over 230 trial participants underwent TCR sequencing, of whom roughly 210 had received two doses of AZD1222 and around 25 had received two doses of the MenACWY control vaccine. Enrollment into the trials was organized by age into subgroups of 18-55, 56-69 and 70-plus years, and those subgroups contained about 150, 27 and 61 TCR-sequenced participants, respectively. The full study reports these points: No day 14 peak-response samples were available, so repertoires were characterized only after the peak T cell response. The 56-69-year group was small, and its depth increase did not reach significance, likely because of low power. The vaccine-associated CD4 TCRs covered the entire spike protein, and the dominant responses fell in regions 160-218 and 743-854. Reportedly, close to half of the unique spike-specific TCRs recognized epitopes lying outside the regions that are mutated in the B.1.351 and B.1.1.7 variants. Conclusions about previously exposed vaccinees are limited because only a handful of AZD1222 recipients were SARS-CoV-2 seropositive at baseline. After two AZD1222 doses, both the breadth and the depth of spike-specific TCRs were significantly higher than at day 0 and than in MenACWY recipients. Most participants were white British and females outnumbered males, and the authors suggested that clonal diversity may have been underestimated.

The source was peripheral blood, collected 28 days after the second AZD1222 dose. The chain was built from TRBV7-3 and TRBJ2-2; a tentative D call is TRBD1 (6 bases match). The receptor was isolated from an adult who received the AZD1222 COVID-19 vaccine. The CDR3 in this case is CASSLTPGDTGELFF. The sequenced DNA: TGTGCCAGCAGCTTAACCCCAGGGGATACCGGGGAGCTGTTTTTT. Extended through the reference TRBV7-3 and TRBJ2-2 proteins, this CDR3 yields the full variable domain: GAGVSQTPSNKVTEKGKYVELRCDPISGHTALYWYRQSLGQGPEFLIYFQGTGAADDSGLPNDRFFAVRPEGSVSTLKIQRTERGDSAVYLCASSLTPGDTGELFFGEGSRLTVL.